This T cell receptor (beta chain) came from a study of blood T cell repertoires in COVID-19. Study summary: Spain, Italy and the United States supplied samples that represented acute and convalescent COVID-19.

V shed 4 bases and J shed 3 bases, with 12 bases lying between them. Germline lookup yields CDR1 SGDLS and CDR2 YYNGEE. This CDR3 is built from 14 residues. Produced via immunoSEQ multiplex PCR; TCRdb's table is partial and in-frame only. Of 160,000 or so clones in the sample, roughly 84% were seen once. The study recruited people aged about 18 to 89 years across approximately 23 US areas. The sequencing input was PBMCs or T cells enriched from blood (not recorded which). The chain joins TRBV9 to TRBJ2-3; tentative D call: TRBD1 (5 bases). The sequence derives from a man aged 55 to 70 who had recovered from COVID-19. The CDR3 reads CASSPASGTDTQYF. For the CDR3, the DNA is TGTGCCAGCAGCCCGGCCTCAGGGACAGATACGCAGTATTTT.